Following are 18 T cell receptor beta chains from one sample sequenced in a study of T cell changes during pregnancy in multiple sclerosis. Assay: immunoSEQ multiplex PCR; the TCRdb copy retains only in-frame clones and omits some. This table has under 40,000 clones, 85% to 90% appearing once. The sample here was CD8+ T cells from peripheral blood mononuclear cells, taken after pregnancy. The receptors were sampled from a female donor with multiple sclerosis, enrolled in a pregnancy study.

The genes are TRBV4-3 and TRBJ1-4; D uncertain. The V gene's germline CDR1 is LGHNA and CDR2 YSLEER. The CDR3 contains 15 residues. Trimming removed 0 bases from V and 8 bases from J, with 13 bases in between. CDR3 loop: CASSQDGVAGEKLFF. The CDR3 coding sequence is TGCGCCAGCAGCCAAGATGGGGTAGCGGGCGAAAAACTGTTTTTT.

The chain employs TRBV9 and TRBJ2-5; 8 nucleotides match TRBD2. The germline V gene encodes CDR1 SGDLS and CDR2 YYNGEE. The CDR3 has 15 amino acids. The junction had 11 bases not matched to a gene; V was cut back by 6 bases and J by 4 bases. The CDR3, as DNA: TGTGCCAGCACCCCTTCCCCGGGGGGGCGAGAGACCCAGTACTTC. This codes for CASTPSPGGRETQYF.

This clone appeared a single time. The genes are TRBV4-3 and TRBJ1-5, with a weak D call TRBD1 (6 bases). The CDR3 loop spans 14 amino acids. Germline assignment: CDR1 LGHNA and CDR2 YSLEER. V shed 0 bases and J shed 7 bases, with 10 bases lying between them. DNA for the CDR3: TGCGCCAGCAGCCAAGATGAGGGGGTACAGCCCCAGCATTTT. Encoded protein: CASSQDEGVQPQHF.

The CDR3 coding sequence is TGTGCCAGCAGCTTGGGAACGGACTATGGCTACACCTTC. Its translation is CASSLGTDYGYTF. The chain links TRBV5-5 to TRBJ1-2, with D unresolved. V gave up 0 bases and J gave up 3 bases, with 6 bases separating them. The germline gives CDR1 SGHKS, CDR2 YYEKEE (reference sequence). This CDR3 spans 13 amino acids.

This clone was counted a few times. Written as DNA, the CDR3 is TGTGCCAGTAGTATAGTGCGAAACACTGAAGCTTTCTTT. Protein product: CASSIVRNTEAFF. The V call is TRBV19, the J call TRBJ1-1; D unresolved. The germline V and J ends were trimmed by 1 base and 2 bases, with 5 bases remaining between them. This CDR3 has 13 residues. The V gene's germline CDR1 is LNHDA and CDR2 SQIVND (reference sequence).

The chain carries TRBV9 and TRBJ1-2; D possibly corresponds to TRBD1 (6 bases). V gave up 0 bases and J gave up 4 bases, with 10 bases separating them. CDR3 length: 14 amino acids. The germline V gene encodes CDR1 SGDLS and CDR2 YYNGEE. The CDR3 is CASSVGTGTYGYTF. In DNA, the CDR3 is TGTGCCAGCAGCGTAGGCACAGGGACCTATGGCTACACCTTC.

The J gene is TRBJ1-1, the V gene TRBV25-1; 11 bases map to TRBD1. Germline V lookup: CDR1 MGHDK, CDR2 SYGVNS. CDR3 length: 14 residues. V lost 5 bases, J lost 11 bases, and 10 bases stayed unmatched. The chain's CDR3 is CASSLTGTGGKAFF. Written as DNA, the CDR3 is TGTGCCAGCAGTCTTACCGGGACAGGGGGAAAGGCTTTCTTT.

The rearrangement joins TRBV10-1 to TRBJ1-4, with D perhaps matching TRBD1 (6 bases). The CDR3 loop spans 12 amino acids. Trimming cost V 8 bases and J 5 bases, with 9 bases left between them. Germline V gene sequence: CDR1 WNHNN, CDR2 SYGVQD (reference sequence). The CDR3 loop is CASRDNNEKLFF. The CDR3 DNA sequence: TGCGCCAGCCGGGACAACAATGAAAAACTGTTTTTT.

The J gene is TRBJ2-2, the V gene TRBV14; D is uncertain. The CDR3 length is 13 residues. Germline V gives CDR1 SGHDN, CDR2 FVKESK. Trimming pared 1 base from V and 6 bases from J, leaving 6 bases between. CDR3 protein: CASSQGAAGELFF. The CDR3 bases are TGTGCCAGCAGCCAAGGGGCCGCCGGGGAGCTGTTTTTT. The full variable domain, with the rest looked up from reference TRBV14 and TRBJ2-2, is EAGVTQFPSHSVIEKGQTVTLRCDPISGHDNLYWYRRVMGKEIKFLLHFVKESKQDESGMPNNRFLAERTGGTYSTLKVQPAELEDSGVYFCASSQGAAGELFFGEGSRLTVL.

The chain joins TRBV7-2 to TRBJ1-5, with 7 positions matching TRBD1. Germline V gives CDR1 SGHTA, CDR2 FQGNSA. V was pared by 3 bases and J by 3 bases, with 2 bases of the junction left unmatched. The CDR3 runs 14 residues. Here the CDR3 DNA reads TGTGCCAGCAGCTTGGGACAGATCAATCAGCCCCAGCATTTT. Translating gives CASSLGQINQPQHF.

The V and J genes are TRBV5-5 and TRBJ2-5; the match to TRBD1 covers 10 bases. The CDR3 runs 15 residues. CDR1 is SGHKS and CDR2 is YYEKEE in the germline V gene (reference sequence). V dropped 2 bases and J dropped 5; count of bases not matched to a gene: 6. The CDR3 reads CASSFRQGARETQYF. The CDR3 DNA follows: TGTGCCAGCAGCTTTCGACAGGGGGCGCGGGAGACCCAGTACTTC.

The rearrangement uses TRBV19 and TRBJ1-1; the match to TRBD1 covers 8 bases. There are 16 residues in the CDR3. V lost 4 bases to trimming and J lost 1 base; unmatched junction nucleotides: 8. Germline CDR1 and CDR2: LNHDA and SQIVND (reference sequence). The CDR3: CASSTPRDRRNTEAFF. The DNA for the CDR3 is TGTGCCAGTAGTACCCCTCGGGACAGGAGGAACACTGAAGCTTTCTTT.

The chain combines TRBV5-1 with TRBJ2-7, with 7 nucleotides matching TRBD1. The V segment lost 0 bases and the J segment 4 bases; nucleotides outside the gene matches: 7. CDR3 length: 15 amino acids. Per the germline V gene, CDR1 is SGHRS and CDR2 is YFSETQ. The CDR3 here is CASSLALGQLYEQYF. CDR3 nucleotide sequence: TGCGCCAGCAGCTTGGCCCTGGGACAGCTTTACGAGCAGTACTTC.

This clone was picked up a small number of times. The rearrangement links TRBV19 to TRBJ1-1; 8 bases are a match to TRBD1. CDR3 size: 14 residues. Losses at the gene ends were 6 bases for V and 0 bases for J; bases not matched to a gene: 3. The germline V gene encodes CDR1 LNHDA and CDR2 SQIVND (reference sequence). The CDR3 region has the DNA TGTGCCAGTAGGGACAGGGACATGAACACTGAAGCTTTCTTT. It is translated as CASRDRDMNTEAFF.

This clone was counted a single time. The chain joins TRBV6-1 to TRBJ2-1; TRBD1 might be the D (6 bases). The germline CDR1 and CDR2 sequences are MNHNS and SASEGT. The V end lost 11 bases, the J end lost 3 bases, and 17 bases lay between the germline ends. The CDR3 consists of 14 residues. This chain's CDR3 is CASERTANYNEQFF. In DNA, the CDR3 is TGTGCCTCCGAACGGACAGCCAACTACAATGAGCAGTTCTTC.

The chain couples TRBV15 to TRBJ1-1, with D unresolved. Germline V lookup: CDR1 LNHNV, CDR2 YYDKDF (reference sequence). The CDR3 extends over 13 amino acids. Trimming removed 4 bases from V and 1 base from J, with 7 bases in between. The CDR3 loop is CATSKQWNTEAFF. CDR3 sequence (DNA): TGTGCCACCAGCAAACAGTGGAACACTGAAGCTTTCTTT.

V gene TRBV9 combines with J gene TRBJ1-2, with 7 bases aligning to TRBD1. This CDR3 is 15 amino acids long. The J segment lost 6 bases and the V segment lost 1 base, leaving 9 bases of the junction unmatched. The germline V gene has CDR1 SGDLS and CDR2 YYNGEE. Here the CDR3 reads CASSVSADRVDGYTF. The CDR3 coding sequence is TGTGCCAGCAGCGTATCGGCCGACAGGGTAGATGGCTACACCTTC.

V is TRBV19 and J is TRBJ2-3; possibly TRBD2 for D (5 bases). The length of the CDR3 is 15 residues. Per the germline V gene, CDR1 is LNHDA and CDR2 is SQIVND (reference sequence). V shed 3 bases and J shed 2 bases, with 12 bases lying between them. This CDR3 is CASSMTRLPTDTQYF. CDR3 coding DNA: TGTGCCAGTAGTATGACCAGACTACCCACAGATACGCAGTATTTT. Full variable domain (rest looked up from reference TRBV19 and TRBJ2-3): DGGITQSPKYLFRKEGQNVTLSCEQNLNHDAMYWYRQDPGQGLRLIYYSQIVNDFQKGDIAEGYSVSREKKESFPLTVTSAQKNPTAFYLCASSMTRLPTDTQYFGPGTRLTVL.